The sequence of this TCR beta chain was determined in a study of blood T cells in healthy people across ages. Study-wide context: The template switching approach captured approximately one barcoded beta molecule for every two T cells.

A second roughly 6 to 11 cycle PCR used barcoded and J-beta primers. TCRdb itself ran the 5' RACE reads through MiXCR, one entry per CDR3 protein. The repertoire consists of hundreds of thousands of distinct CDR3 sequences, with approximately 21% occurring once and the leading ten covering roughly 3.9%. Study-wide results and limits: With unsorted PBMCs, a conclusive comparison of naive versus antigen-experienced cells was not possible.

About this clonotype itself: Its target is unknown.

This receptor was obtained from a man in his 70s in good health. Sequencing was carried out using blood.

CDR3: CATSDTTAGGGTDTQYF. CDR3 bases: TGTGCCACCAGTGACACCACCGCAGGGGGCGGCACAGATACGCAGTATTTT. The chain uses TRBV24-1 and TRBJ2-3; TRBD1 matches at 8 bases. Looked up from germline, CDR1 is KGHDR and CDR2 is SFDVKD. V lost 4 bases, J lost 1 base, and 9 bases stayed unmatched. The CDR3 has 17 residues.